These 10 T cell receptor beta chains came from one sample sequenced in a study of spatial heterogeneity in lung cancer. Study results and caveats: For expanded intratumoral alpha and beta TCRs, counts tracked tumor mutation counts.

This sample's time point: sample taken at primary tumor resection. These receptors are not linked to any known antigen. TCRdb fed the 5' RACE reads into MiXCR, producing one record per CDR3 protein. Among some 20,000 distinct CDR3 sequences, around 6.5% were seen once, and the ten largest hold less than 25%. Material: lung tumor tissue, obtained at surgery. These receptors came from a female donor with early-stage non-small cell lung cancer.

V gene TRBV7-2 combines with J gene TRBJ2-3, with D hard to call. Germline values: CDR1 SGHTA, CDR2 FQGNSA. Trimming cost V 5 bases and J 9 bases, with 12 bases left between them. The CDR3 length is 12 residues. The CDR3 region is CASSPRAGTQYF. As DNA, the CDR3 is TGTGCCAGCAGCCCTCGAGCCGGCACGCAGTATTTT.

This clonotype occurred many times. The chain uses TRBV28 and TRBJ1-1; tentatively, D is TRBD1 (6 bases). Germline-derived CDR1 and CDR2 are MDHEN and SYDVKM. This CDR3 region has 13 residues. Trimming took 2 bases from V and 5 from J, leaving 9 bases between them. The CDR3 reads CASSLGGRTEAFF. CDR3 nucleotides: TGTGCCAGCAGTTTAGGGGGGCGGACTGAAGCTTTCTTT. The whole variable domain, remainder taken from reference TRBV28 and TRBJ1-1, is DVKVTQSSRYLVKRTGEKVFLECVQDMDHENMFWYRQDPGLGLRLIYFSYDVKMKEKGDIPEGYSVSREKKERFSLILESASTNQTSMYLCASSLGGRTEAFFGQGTRLTVV.

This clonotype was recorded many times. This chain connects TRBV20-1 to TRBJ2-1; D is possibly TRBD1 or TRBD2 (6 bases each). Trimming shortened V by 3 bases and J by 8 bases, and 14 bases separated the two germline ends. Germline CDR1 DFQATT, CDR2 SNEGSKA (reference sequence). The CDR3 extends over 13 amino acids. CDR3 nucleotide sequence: TGCAGTGCTAGGACAGGTTGGGAGGATGAGCAGTTCTTC. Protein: CSARTGWEDEQFF.

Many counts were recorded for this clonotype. CDR3 region: CASVPAISYEQYF. The CDR3 DNA follows: TGTGCCAGCGTTCCGGCGATCTCCTACGAGCAGTACTTC. V is TRBV2 and J is TRBJ2-7; D remains unclear. The V gene's germline CDR1 is SNHLY and CDR2 FYNNEI. The CDR3 spans 13 residues. The ends were cut back, 8 bases at V and 0 bases at J, with 11 bases in the middle.

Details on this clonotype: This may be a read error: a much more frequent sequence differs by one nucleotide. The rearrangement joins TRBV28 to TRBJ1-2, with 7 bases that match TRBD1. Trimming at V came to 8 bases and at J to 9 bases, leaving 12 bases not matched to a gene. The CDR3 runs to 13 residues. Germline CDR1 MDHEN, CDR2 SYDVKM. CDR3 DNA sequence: TGTGCCAGCGGCGGGACAGACCTTTATAGCTACACCTTC. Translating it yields CASGGTDLYSYTF.

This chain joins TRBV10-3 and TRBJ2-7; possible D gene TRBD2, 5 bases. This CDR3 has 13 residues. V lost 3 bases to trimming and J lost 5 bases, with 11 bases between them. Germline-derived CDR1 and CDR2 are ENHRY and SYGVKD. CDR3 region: CAISDGLSDEQYF. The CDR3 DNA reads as TGTGCCATCAGTGATGGACTCTCGGACGAGCAGTACTTC.

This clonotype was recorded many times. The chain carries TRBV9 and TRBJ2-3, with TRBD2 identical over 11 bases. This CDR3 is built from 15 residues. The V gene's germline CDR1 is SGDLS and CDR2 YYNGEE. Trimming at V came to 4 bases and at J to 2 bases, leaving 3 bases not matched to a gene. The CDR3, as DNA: TGTGCCAGCAGCCTAGCGGGGGGACCCACAGATACGCAGTATTTT. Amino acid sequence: CASSLAGGPTDTQYF.

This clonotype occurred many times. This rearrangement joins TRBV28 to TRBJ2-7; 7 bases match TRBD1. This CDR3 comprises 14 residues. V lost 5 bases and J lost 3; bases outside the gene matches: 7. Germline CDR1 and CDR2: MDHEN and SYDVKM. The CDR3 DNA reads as TGTGCCAGCAGTCTCGGACAGGTTAGCTACGAGCAGTACTTC. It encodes CASSLGQVSYEQYF. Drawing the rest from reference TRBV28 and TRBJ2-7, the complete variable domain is DVKVTQSSRYLVKRTGEKVFLECVQDMDHENMFWYRQDPGLGLRLIYFSYDVKMKEKGDIPEGYSVSREKKERFSLILESASTNQTSMYLCASSLGQVSYEQYFGPGTRLTVT.

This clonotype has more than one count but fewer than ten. The chain's CDR3 is CASSLRRTGSYEQYF. The CDR3 DNA follows: TGTGCCAGCAGCCTCCGTAGGACGGGATCCTACGAGCAGTACTTC. V usage is TRBV12-3 or TRBV12-4 and J usage is TRBJ2-7; D may be TRBD2 (5 bases). The CDR3 sequence is 15 residues long. V was pared by 6 bases and J by 1 base, with 16 bases between.

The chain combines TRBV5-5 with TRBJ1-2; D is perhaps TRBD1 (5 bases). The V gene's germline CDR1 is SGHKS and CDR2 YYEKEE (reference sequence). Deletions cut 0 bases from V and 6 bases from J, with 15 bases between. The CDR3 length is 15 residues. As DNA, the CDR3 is TGTGCCAGCAGCTTGGTGGGCGCCCGGGGGAATGGCTACACCTTC. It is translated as CASSLVGARGNGYTF. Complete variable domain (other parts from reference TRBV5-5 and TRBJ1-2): DAGVTQSPTHLIKTRGQQVTLRCSPISGHKSVSWYQQVLGQGPQFIFQYYEKEERGRGNFPDRFSARQFPNYSSELNVNALLLGDSALYLCASSLVGARGNGYTFGSGTRLTVV.